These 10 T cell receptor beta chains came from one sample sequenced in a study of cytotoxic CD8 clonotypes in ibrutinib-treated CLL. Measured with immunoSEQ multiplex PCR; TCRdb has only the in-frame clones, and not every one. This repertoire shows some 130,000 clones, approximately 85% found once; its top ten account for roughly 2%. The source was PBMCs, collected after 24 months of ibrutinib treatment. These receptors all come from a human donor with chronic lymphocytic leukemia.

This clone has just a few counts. CDR3 nucleotides: TGCGCCAGCAGCTTGGGGCTAGCGGGATACACCGGGGAGCTGTTTTTT. It specifies CASSLGLAGYTGELFF. This chain joins TRBV5-1 and TRBJ2-2, with 9 bases aligning to TRBD2. The CDR3 loop spans 16 amino acids. V shed 0 bases and J 3 bases; nucleotides not matched to a gene: 3. Per the germline V gene, CDR1 is SGHRS and CDR2 is YFSETQ.

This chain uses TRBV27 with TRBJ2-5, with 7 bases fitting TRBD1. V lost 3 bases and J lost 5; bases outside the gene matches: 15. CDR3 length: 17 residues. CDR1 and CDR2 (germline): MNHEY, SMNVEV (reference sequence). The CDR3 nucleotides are TGTGCCAGCAGTTTCCTGTCTAGGGCAGGGGGTTGGGAGACCCAGTACTTC. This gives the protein CASSFLSRAGGWETQYF.

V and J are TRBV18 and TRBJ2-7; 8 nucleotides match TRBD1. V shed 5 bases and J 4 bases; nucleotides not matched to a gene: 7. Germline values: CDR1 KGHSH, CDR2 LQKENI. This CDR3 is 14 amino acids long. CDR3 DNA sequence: TGTGCCAGCTCATTCGACAGGGGAAAGTACGAGCAGTACTTC. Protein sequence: CASSFDRGKYEQYF.

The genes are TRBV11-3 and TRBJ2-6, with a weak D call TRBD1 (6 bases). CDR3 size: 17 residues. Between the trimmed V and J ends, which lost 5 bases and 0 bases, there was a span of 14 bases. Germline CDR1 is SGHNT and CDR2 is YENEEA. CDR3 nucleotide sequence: TGTGCCAGCAGCCCGGGACACCGGGCCTCTGGGGCCAACGTCCTGACTTTC. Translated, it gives CASSPGHRASGANVLTF.

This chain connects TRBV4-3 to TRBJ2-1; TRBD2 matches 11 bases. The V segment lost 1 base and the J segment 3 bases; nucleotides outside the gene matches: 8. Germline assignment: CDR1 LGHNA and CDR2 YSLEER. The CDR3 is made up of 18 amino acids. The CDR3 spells CASSQGLAGNAGYNEQFF. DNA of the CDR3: TGCGCCAGCAGCCAAGGACTAGCGGGGAACGCGGGCTACAATGAGCAGTTCTTC.

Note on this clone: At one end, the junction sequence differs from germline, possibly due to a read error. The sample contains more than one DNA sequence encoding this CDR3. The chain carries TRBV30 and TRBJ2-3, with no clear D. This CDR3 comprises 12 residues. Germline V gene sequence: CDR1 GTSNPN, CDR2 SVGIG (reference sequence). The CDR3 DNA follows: TGTGCTTGGAGTGCACGACTAGATACGCAGTATTTT. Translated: CAWSARLDTQYF.

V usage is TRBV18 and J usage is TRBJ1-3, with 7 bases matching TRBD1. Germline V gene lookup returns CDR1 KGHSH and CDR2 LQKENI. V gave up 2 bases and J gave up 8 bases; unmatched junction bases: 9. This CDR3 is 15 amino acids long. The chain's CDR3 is CASSPISTGVDTIYF. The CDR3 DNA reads TGTGCCAGCTCACCAATTTCCACAGGGGTGGACACCATATATTTT.

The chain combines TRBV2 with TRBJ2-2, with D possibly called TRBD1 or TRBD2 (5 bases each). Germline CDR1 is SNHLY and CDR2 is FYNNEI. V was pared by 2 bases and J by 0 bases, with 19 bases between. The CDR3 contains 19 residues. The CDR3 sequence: CASSEYHRGPRPNTGELFF. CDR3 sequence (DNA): TGTGCCAGCAGTGAATACCATAGGGGACCCAGACCGAACACCGGGGAGCTGTTTTTT.

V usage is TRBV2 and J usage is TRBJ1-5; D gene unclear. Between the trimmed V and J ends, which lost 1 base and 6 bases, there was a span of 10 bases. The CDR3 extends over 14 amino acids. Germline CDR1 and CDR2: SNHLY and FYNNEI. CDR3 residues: CASSEGVFGQPQHF. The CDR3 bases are TGTGCCAGCAGTGAAGGAGTATTTGGTCAGCCCCAGCATTTT.

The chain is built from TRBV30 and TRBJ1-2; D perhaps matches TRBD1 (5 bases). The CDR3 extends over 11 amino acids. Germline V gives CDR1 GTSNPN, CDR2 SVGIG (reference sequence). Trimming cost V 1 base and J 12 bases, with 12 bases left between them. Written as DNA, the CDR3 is TGTGCCTGGAGTGGCAGGACACTCCACACCTTC. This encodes CAWSGRTLHTF.